The 25 T cell receptor beta chains reported below all come from one sample, sequenced in a study of blood T cells in healthy people across ages. Together with a sample-barcoded 5' primer, a J-beta primer mix was included in a second PCR lasting roughly 6 to 12 cycles. TCRdb used MiXCR to reprocess the 5' RACE reads, holding one entry per CDR3 protein. The sample has 1.5 million to 2 million distinct CDR3 sequences, just under 50% seen once; the top ten hold over 2%. Specimen: blood. These receptors all come from a woman in her 40s in good health.

The table lists this clonotype with many counts. The V and J genes are TRBV4-3 and TRBJ2-1; TRBD2 matches 15 bases. Germline V gene lookup returns CDR1 LGHNA and CDR2 YSLEER. V was clipped by 0 bases and J by 7 bases; unmatched bases: 10. The CDR3 is 19 residues long. For the CDR3, the DNA is TGCGCCAGCAGCCAAGATCCCCTGAGAGGGACTAGCGGGGGGAATGAGCAGTTCTTC. Encoded protein: CASSQDPLRGTSGGNEQFF.

The table lists this clonotype with a few counts. The DNA for the CDR3 is TGCAGCGTTGGACAGGGGGATGAAAAACTGTTTTTT. Translation: CSVGQGDEKLFF. The rearrangement uses TRBV29-1 and TRBJ1-4; 9 nucleotides line up with TRBD1. The ends lost 4 bases at V and 6 bases at J; junction bases unmatched: 0. The CDR3 is 12 residues long. Germline V lookup: CDR1 SQVTM, CDR2 ANQGSEA. The full variable domain, rest sourced from reference TRBV29-1 and TRBJ1-4, is SAVISQKPSRDICQRGTSLTIQCQVDSQVTMMFWYRQQPGQSLTLIATANQGSEATYESGFVIDKFPISRPNLTFSTLTVSNMSPEDSSIYLCSVGQGDEKLFFGSGTQLSVL.

The genes are TRBV6-6 and TRBJ1-2, with 9 bases fitting TRBD1. The CDR3 loop spans 13 amino acids. J was trimmed by 13 bases and V by 4 bases; bases with no gene match: 10. The germline V gene encodes CDR1 MNHNY and CDR2 SVGAGI (reference sequence). The CDR3 nucleotides read TGTGCCAGCAGTTCCCTTAGGACAGGGGCGGGCACCTTC. Amino acid sequence: CASSSLRTGAGTF.

The chain has TRBV4-3 and TRBJ2-1, with TRBD1 matching over 7 bases. V lost 3 bases and J lost 9; bases outside the gene matches: 8. Germline values: CDR1 LGHNA, CDR2 YSLEER. The length of the CDR3 is 14 residues. The CDR3 reads CASSQGTDWSEQFF. The CDR3 DNA follows: TGCGCCAGCAGCCAGGGGACAGACTGGAGTGAGCAGTTCTTC.

The chain has TRBV6-2 or TRBV6-3 and TRBJ2-7; 7 bases map to TRBD1. Per germline, CDR1 MNHEY and CDR2 SVGEGT. This CDR3 has 16 amino acids. With V trimmed by 4 bases and J by 3 bases, 12 bases remained unmatched. CDR3 residues: CASSFAGDRRLYEQYF. The CDR3 region has the DNA TGTGCCAGCAGTTTTGCCGGGGACAGAAGGCTCTACGAGCAGTACTTC.

The J gene is TRBJ1-5, the V gene TRBV7-9, with D unresolved. This CDR3 contains 16 residues. Germline lookup yields CDR1 SEHNR and CDR2 FQNEAQ (reference sequence). Trimming stripped 5 bases from V and 4 bases from J, with 18 bases between. The CDR3 coding sequence is TGTGCCAGCAGCACTGATACCGGACCGATAAATCAGCCCCAGCATTTT. Translating gives CASSTDTGPINQPQHF.

The chain combines TRBV13 with TRBJ2-5, with D possibly TRBD1 on 6 matching bases. The end of the DNA fits TRBJ2-7 better, so the J call may be wrong. The CDR3 is made up of 16 amino acids. Germline V gene data show CDR1 as PRHDT and CDR2 as FYEKMQ (reference sequence). CDR3 nucleotide sequence: TGTGCCAGCAGCAGTCCTCCCGGGACACAGATTTACGAGCAGTACTTC. Translating it yields CASSSPPGTQIYEQYF.

The rearrangement uses TRBV6-6 and TRBJ1-1; 8 bases are a match to TRBD1. Germline lookup yields CDR1 MNHNY and CDR2 SVGAGI (reference sequence). The CDR3 is made up of 13 amino acids. Trimming took 5 bases from V and 4 from J; bases not matched to a gene: 3. Here the CDR3 reads CASSTGGPTEAFF. In nucleotides, the CDR3 is TGTGCCAGCAGTACAGGGGGGCCCACTGAAGCTTTCTTT.

The J gene is TRBJ2-6, the V gene TRBV12-3 or TRBV12-4, with 7 bases identical to TRBD1. Unmatched junction bases numbered 10, after V lost 2 bases and J lost 0 bases. This CDR3 is built from 19 residues. The CDR3 DNA reads as TGTGCCAGCAGTTTAAGGGACAGTCTAGCCCTCTCTGGGGCCAACGTCCTGACTTTC. Amino acid sequence: CASSLRDSLALSGANVLTF.

This clonotype appeared a few times. The rearrangement uses TRBV29-1 and TRBJ2-7; D might be TRBD2 (6 bases). Between the trimmed V and J ends, which lost 5 bases and 4 bases, there was a span of 36 bases. This CDR3 has 20 amino acids. The germline CDR1 and CDR2 sequences are SQVTM and ANQGSEA. The CDR3 DNA reads as TGCAGCGTTCCTTCCGGGGGAGCCAGCTGTTGTGTACTAGCAGTTTACGAGCAGTACTTC. Translated: CSVPSGGASCCVLAVYEQYF.

This clonotype was picked up a small number of times. The V and J genes are TRBV3-1 and TRBJ2-6, with 9 bases lining up with TRBD1. The junction had 4 bases not matched to a gene; V was cut back by 2 bases and J by 2 bases. Germline values: CDR1 LGHDT, CDR2 YNNKEL (reference sequence). The CDR3 spans 17 residues. CDR3 sequence (DNA): TGTGCCAGCAGCCAATTGACAGGGGGTACTGGGGCCAACGTCCTGACTTTC. Protein product: CASSQLTGGTGANVLTF.

J is TRBJ1-5 and V is TRBV20-1; a possible D gene is TRBD1 (5 bases). V was clipped by 6 bases and J by 7 bases, with 19 bases between them. CDR3 length: 14 amino acids. Germline assignment: CDR1 DFQATT and CDR2 SNEGSKA (reference sequence). The CDR3 bases are TGCAGTGCGAGGACGGGACTATTAGGCCAGCCCCAGCATTTT. This translates into CSARTGLLGQPQHF.

The chain couples TRBV11-2 to TRBJ2-3, with TRBD1 matching over 7 bases. CDR1 is SGHAT and CDR2 is FQNNGV in the germline V gene. Trimming removed 1 base from V and 3 bases from J; junction bases left unmatched: 10. The CDR3 is 17 residues long. As DNA, the CDR3 is TGTGCCAGCAGCTTAGTTTTAATCGAGGGACAGACAGATACGCAGTATTTT. Translated, it gives CASSLVLIEGQTDTQYF.

This clonotype has a single count. This chain joins TRBV7-2 and TRBJ1-5; D ambiguous. CDR1 and CDR2 from the germline V gene are SGHTA and FQGNSA. CDR3 length: 13 amino acids. The germline V and J ends were trimmed by 0 bases and 5 bases, with 5 bases remaining between them. The DNA of the CDR3 is TGTGCCAGCAGCTTAGCGCCCGATCAGCCCCAGCATTTT. This translates into CASSLAPDQPQHF.

The chain combines TRBV6-5 with TRBJ2-3; maybe TRBD2 (6 bases). The germline V and J ends were trimmed by 8 bases and 2 bases, with 14 bases remaining between them. The CDR3 runs to 14 residues. The V gene's germline CDR1 is MNHEY and CDR2 SVGAGI. For the CDR3, the DNA is TGTGCCAGCTCAAGACCGGGACTCACAGATACGCAGTATTTT. It is translated as CASSRPGLTDTQYF.

V is TRBV11-2 and J is TRBJ2-1; D possibly corresponds to TRBD2 (6 bases). The V end was cut by 6 bases, the J end by 8 bases, with 11 bases between. This CDR3 is 12 amino acids long. From germline, CDR1 is SGHAT and CDR2 FQNNGV. The CDR3 coding sequence is TGTGCCAGCAGATATACGGGGGATGAGCAGTTCTTC. Protein product: CASRYTGDEQFF. Supplemented by reference TRBV11-2 and TRBJ2-1, the full variable domain reads EAGVAQSPRYKIIEKRQSVAFWCNPISGHATLYWYQQILGQGPKLLIQFQNNGVVDDSQLPKDRFSAERLKGVDSTLKIQPAKLEDSAVYLCASRYTGDEQFFGPGTRLTVL.

The chain employs TRBV7-2 and TRBJ1-1, with 8 nucleotides matching TRBD1. This CDR3 region has 13 residues. V was clipped by 11 bases and J by 2 bases; unmatched bases: 7. The germline V gene encodes CDR1 SGHTA and CDR2 FQGNSA. The CDR3 spells CAGTDRANTEAFF. CDR3 sequence (DNA): TGTGCCGGAACGGACAGGGCCAACACTGAAGCTTTCTTT.

The J gene is TRBJ1-5, the V gene TRBV12-3 or TRBV12-4; maybe TRBD1 (5 bases). The CDR3 length is 15 residues. Trimming removed 4 bases from V and 7 bases from J, with 17 bases in between. The chain's CDR3 is CASSSTRVNGQPQHF. The CDR3 nucleotides read TGTGCCAGCAGTTCCACCAGGGTAAATGGGCAGCCCCAGCATTTT.

This clonotype was counted between two and nine times. The chain is built from TRBV20-1 and TRBJ2-7; 7 nucleotides align to TRBD2. The CDR3 has 15 residues. Germline CDR1 and CDR2: DFQATT and SNEGSKA (reference sequence). The V gene end was trimmed by 3 bases and the J gene end by 0 bases; junction bases not matched to a gene: 8. The DNA of the CDR3 is TGCAGTGCTAGGGTCCCTAGCGGCGTCTCCTACGAGCAGTACTTC. Translated: CSARVPSGVSYEQYF.

This clonotype was seen more than once but under ten times. The V gene is TRBV20-1, the J gene TRBJ2-4; 8 nucleotides line up with TRBD2. The CDR3 length is 14 residues. Unmatched junction bases numbered 5, after V lost 0 bases and J lost 7 bases. Per the germline V gene, CDR1 is DFQATT and CDR2 is SNEGSKA (reference sequence). CDR3 DNA sequence: TGCAGTGCTAGAGACGGGGGGGCAGGGAACATTCAGTACTTC. Protein product: CSARDGGAGNIQYF.

This clonotype has only a few counts. V usage is TRBV19 and J usage is TRBJ2-7; 8 bases agree with TRBD2. The CDR3 consists of 16 residues. The J segment lost 1 base and the V segment lost 6 bases, leaving 11 bases of the junction unmatched. The germline gives CDR1 LNHDA, CDR2 SQIVND (reference sequence). The CDR3: CASSLRSGGRSYEQYF. In DNA, the CDR3 is TGTGCCAGTAGCCTCAGGAGCGGGGGTAGGTCCTACGAGCAGTACTTC.

J is TRBJ1-2 and V is TRBV12-3 or TRBV12-4, with 7 nucleotides matching TRBD1. This CDR3 is 13 amino acids long. V shed 5 bases and J 6 bases; nucleotides not matched to a gene: 6. The CDR3 sequence: CASSNRGQNGYTF. CDR3 nucleotide sequence: TGTGCCAGCAGTAACCGGGGACAGAATGGCTACACCTTC.

The genes are TRBV9 and TRBJ2-5, with D perhaps matching TRBD2 (7 bases). The V end was cut by 0 bases, the J end by 11 bases, with 26 bases between. CDR1 is SGDLS, CDR2 YYNGEE, per germline. This CDR3 has 17 residues. The CDR3 sequence is CASSVVTGGPSDNEQYF. DNA of the CDR3: TGTGCCAGCAGCGTAGTTACCGGGGGGCCTTCGGACAATGAGCAGTACTTC.

V usage is TRBV7-9 and J usage is TRBJ1-2; TRBD1 matches 7 bases. Unmatched junction bases numbered 12, after V lost 5 bases and J lost 6 bases. CDR3 size: 15 residues. The germline V gene has CDR1 SEHNR and CDR2 FQNEAQ (reference sequence). For the CDR3, the DNA is TGTGCCAGCAGCCTCCAAGGGGGGACAGATAATGGCTACACCTTC. Residues: CASSLQGGTDNGYTF.

V gene TRBV4-1 combines with J gene TRBJ2-1, with 9 bases identical to TRBD2. V was clipped by 0 bases and J by 8 bases; unmatched bases: 5. The germline V gene has CDR1 MGHRA and CDR2 YSYEKL. This CDR3 spans 15 amino acids. This chain's CDR3 is CASSQDGTSIDEQFF. The CDR3 coding sequence is TGCGCCAGCAGCCAAGACGGGACTAGCATAGATGAGCAGTTCTTC.